Included here is one T cell receptor (beta chain) sequence, with context. Its antigen remains unknown. In the PCR, 60 Vbeta and 13 Jbeta primers were used. Using immunoSEQ multiplex PCR, the repertoire was profiled, and TCRdb retains in-frame clones only, with some absent. This listing includes about 72,000 clones. The data stem from a study of cytomegalovirus exposure and HLA in healthy donors. Study as a whole: Among the roughly 400 genotyped donors, around 85% were placed in the Caucasian-associated ancestry cluster. Notes on the study in general: Presence/absence analyses took donor sequencing depth as roughly uniform. CMV serostatus stood as the only immune exposure information on hand. Accounts indicate the classifier identified cytomegalovirus status with strong specificity and sensitivity.

Per the germline V gene, CDR1 is SGHNT and CDR2 is YYREEE (reference sequence). This CDR3 region has 14 residues. The sequence came from a middle-aged man in good health and CMV-seronegative. The sequenced sample consisted of PBMCs. V gene TRBV5-4 combines with J gene TRBJ2-5, with D perhaps TRBD1 (5 bases). The DNA end is a closer match to TRBJ2-7, so the J assignment may be wrong. For the CDR3, the DNA is TGTGCCAGCAGCCGAGACGACAGACCCTACGAGCAGTACTTC. Encoded protein: CASSRDDRPYEQYF.